This TCR beta chain was sequenced during a study of T-cell memory formation after mild COVID-19. Turning to the study itself: TCR clustering was largely donor specific. Study-wide results and limits: Clones contracting over day 15 to 85 were CD4/CD8 balanced, with later expanders leaning CD4+.

As concerns this clonotype: The antigen is not known.

TCRdb ran MiXCR on the 5' RACE reads and lists one entry per CDR3 protein. The repertoire has approximately 580,000 distinct CDR3 sequences, roughly 20% of them found once; the top ten carry about an eighth. This receptor was identified in an adult woman who had mild COVID-19 (a few samples of this study predate the infection). Cell type and time point are not known. The specimen sequenced was PBMCs or a T cell subset sorted from them (not recorded which).

As DNA, the CDR3 is TGTGCCAGTAGTATAGGGCTATTCGAGGACACTGAAGCTTTCTTT. It yields the protein CASSIGLFEDTEAFF. The genes are TRBV19 and TRBJ1-1; D is ambiguous. CDR1 and CDR2 from the germline V gene are LNHDA and SQIVND (reference sequence). CDR3 length: 15 amino acids. The V gene lost 1 base and the J gene lost 3 bases, with 12 bases spanning the gap.